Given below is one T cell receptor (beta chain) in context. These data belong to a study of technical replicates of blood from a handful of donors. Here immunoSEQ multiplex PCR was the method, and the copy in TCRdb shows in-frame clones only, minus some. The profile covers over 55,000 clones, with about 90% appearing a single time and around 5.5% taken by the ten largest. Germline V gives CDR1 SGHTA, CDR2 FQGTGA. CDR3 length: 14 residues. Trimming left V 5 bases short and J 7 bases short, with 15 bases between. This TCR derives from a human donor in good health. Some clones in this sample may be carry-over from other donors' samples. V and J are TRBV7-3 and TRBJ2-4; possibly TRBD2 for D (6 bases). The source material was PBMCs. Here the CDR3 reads CASSRAGRPNIQYF. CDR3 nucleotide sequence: TGTGCCAGCAGCAGGGCGGGACGTCCGAACATTCAGTACTTC.